The next 28 T cell receptor beta chains were all read from a single sample in a study of T-cell memory formation after mild COVID-19. TCRdb reprocessed the 5' RACE reads via MiXCR and lists one record per CDR3 protein. Of around 310,000 distinct CDR3 sequences in the sample, roughly an eighth were seen once. Input material: PBMCs or a T cell subset sorted from them (not recorded which). These receptors were collected from a man younger than 35 who had mild COVID-19 (a few samples of this study predate the infection). Cell type and time point are not known.

This clonotype was seen more than once but under ten times. The V call is TRBV20-1, the J call TRBJ2-7; a possible D gene is TRBD1 (6 bases). V lost 5 bases and J 2 bases, leaving 13 bases between the germline ends. This CDR3 region has 13 residues. Germline values: CDR1 DFQATT, CDR2 SNEGSKA (reference sequence). CDR3 protein: CSAHDRRTYEQYV. The DNA for the CDR3 is TGCAGTGCTCACGACAGGAGGACCTACGAGCAGTACGTC.

This clonotype was seen more than once but under ten times. This chain's CDR3 is CASKSLAGSDQYF. The CDR3 region has the DNA TGCGCCAGCAAGTCTCTGGCAGGGTCGGATCAGTACTTC. The gene calls are TRBV5-1 and TRBJ2-7, with D possibly matching TRBD1 (5 bases). Germline V lookup: CDR1 SGHRS, CDR2 YFSETQ. The CDR3 length is 13 residues. Between the trimmed V and J ends, which lost 6 bases and 10 bases, there was a span of 20 bases.

The chain has TRBV11-2 and TRBJ2-3, with 9 nucleotides matching TRBD2. The CDR3 runs 16 residues. V was pared by 6 bases and J by 2 bases, with 9 bases of the junction left unmatched. Germline CDR1 is SGHAT and CDR2 is FQNNGV. The CDR3 reads CASSSPASGNTDTQYF. DNA of the CDR3: TGTGCCAGCAGTTCCCCGGCTAGCGGGAACACAGATACGCAGTATTTT.

This clonotype turned up a few times. This rearrangement joins TRBV3-1 to TRBJ2-3; 9 bases are a match to TRBD2. Germline CDR1 and CDR2: LGHDT and YNNKEL (reference sequence). V lost 5 bases, J lost 5 bases, and 8 bases stayed unmatched. The CDR3 has 15 amino acids. As DNA, the CDR3 is TGTGCCAGCAGCGCACTAGCGGGCGTCGGAGATACGCAGTATTTT. As protein: CASSALAGVGDTQYF.

The sample holds many counts of this clonotype. The genes are TRBV5-6 and TRBJ1-1; maybe TRBD1 (6 bases). The germline gives CDR1 SGHDT, CDR2 YYEEEE. The V and J ends lost 4 bases and 1 base respectively, with 23 bases between them. This CDR3 is built from 18 residues. CDR3 nucleotides: TGTGCCAGCAGCCTGCTTGGGGGGGGCTGGGGTGAGAACACTGAAGCTTTCTTT. Translated, it gives CASSLLGGGWGENTEAFF.

This sequence joins TRBV11-2 and TRBJ1-1, with D possibly TRBD1 on 5 matching bases. With 2 bases removed from V and 11 bases from J, the gap between germline ends came to 18 bases. Germline V gives CDR1 SGHAT, CDR2 FQNNGV. The CDR3 extends over 14 amino acids. The CDR3 region has the DNA TGTGCCAGCAGCTTAATCCCACAGGCCGGTGGGGCTTTCTTT. Amino acids: CASSLIPQAGGAFF.

This clonotype was picked up a small number of times. V is TRBV18 and J is TRBJ2-6, with D possibly TRBD2 on 5 matching bases. The germline V gene has CDR1 KGHSH and CDR2 LQKENI. The CDR3 spans 15 residues. Trimming removed 3 bases from V and 2 bases from J, with 8 bases in between. The CDR3 reads CASSPGVAGANVLTF. In DNA form, the CDR3 reads TGTGCCAGCTCACCGGGAGTAGCTGGGGCCAACGTCCTGACTTTC.

Only a few counts were recorded for this clonotype. The V and J genes are TRBV7-9 and TRBJ1-5; D not certain. The germline V gene has CDR1 SEHNR and CDR2 FQNEAQ (reference sequence). The CDR3 extends over 14 amino acids. V lost 0 bases, J lost 7 bases, and 10 bases lay in between. The CDR3 DNA reads TGTGCCAGCAGCTTAGCGGTCGGGGAACAGCCCCAGCATTTT. It is translated as CASSLAVGEQPQHF.

A single count supports this clonotype. V is TRBV7-6 and J is TRBJ2-2; the match to TRBD1 covers 10 bases. CDR3 length: 17 residues. Losses at the gene ends were 5 bases for V and 0 bases for J; bases not matched to a gene: 6. CDR1 and CDR2 (germline): SGHVS, FNYEAQ. The CDR3 loop reads CASSRRTGGPNTGELFF. The CDR3 bases are TGTGCCAGCAGCCGTCGGACAGGGGGACCGAACACCGGGGAGCTGTTTTTT. Drawing the rest from reference TRBV7-6 and TRBJ2-2, the complete variable domain is GAGVSQSPRYKVTKRGQDVALRCDPISGHVSLYWYRQALGQGPEFLTYFNYEAQQDKSGLPNDRFSAERPEGSISTLTIQRTEQRDSAMYRCASSRRTGGPNTGELFFGEGSRLTVL.

At least ten counts were recorded for this clonotype. V is TRBV12-3 or TRBV12-4 and J is TRBJ2-3, with TRBD2 matching over 7 bases. The CDR3 consists of 14 residues. The junction had 9 bases not matched to a gene; V was cut back by 7 bases and J by 5 bases. The CDR3 here is CASTHPPGGDTQYF. The CDR3 DNA reads as TGTGCCAGCACCCACCCGCCGGGAGGAGATACGCAGTATTTT.

V and J are TRBV5-1 and TRBJ2-5, with D tentatively TRBD1 (6 bases). The ends were cut back, 4 bases at V and 5 bases at J, with 18 bases in the middle. This CDR3 is built from 15 residues. Germline-derived CDR1 and CDR2 are SGHRS and YFSETQ. The CDR3 nucleotides are TGCGCCAGCAGCCCCGCAGTTGGGGGCGGGGAGACCCAGTACTTC. Protein: CASSPAVGGGETQYF.

This clonotype was recorded a few times. The genes are TRBV4-1 and TRBJ2-1; 8 positions match TRBD2. The CDR3 is 15 amino acids. The germline gives CDR1 MGHRA, CDR2 YSYEKL. With 3 bases clipped from V and 2 bases from J, the junction kept 3 bases outside the gene matches. The DNA of the CDR3 is TGCGCCAGCAGCCAGACTAGCGAAACCTACAATGAGCAGTTCTTC. It specifies CASSQTSETYNEQFF.

In this sample, this clonotype turned up a few times. The V and J genes are TRBV18 and TRBJ2-7; D uncertain. Per the germline V gene, CDR1 is KGHSH and CDR2 is LQKENI. The CDR3 sequence is 15 residues long. With 8 bases removed from V and 6 bases from J, the gap between germline ends came to 23 bases. The CDR3 loop reads CASERGEATWAEQYF. The CDR3 DNA reads TGTGCCAGCGAACGTGGAGAGGCGACCTGGGCCGAGCAGTACTTC.

The rearrangement links TRBV7-6 to TRBJ1-1; possibly TRBD1 for D (5 bases). CDR3 length: 15 residues. The germline V and J ends were trimmed by 0 bases and 2 bases, with 10 bases remaining between them. CDR1 SGHVS and CDR2 FNYEAQ come from the germline V gene. CDR3 nucleotides: TGTGCCAGCAGCTTAGCGGGGACGGCCAACACTGAAGCTTTCTTT. This sequence encodes CASSLAGTANTEAFF. The full variable domain, completed using reference TRBV7-6 and TRBJ1-1, is GAGVSQSPRYKVTKRGQDVALRCDPISGHVSLYWYRQALGQGPEFLTYFNYEAQQDKSGLPNDRFSAERPEGSISTLTIQRTEQRDSAMYRCASSLAGTANTEAFFGQGTRLTVV.

The CDR3 DNA sequence: TGCGCCAGCAGCTTGCTAGGTAGTTGGGATGGTGAAAAACTGTTTTTT. Its translation is CASSLLGSWDGEKLFF. This chain connects TRBV5-1 to TRBJ1-4; no clear D gene. This CDR3 region has 16 residues. Germline V gene sequence: CDR1 SGHRS, CDR2 YFSETQ. V was clipped by 1 base and J by 7 bases, with 17 bases between them. The whole variable domain, remainder taken from reference TRBV5-1 and TRBJ1-4, is KAGVTQTPRYLIKTRGQQVTLSCSPISGHRSVSWYQQTPGQGLQFLFEYFSETQRNKGNFPGRFSGRQFSNSRSEMNVSTLELGDSALYLCASSLLGSWDGEKLFFGSGTQLSVL.

This clonotype came up a few times. V and J are TRBV7-9 and TRBJ1-1, with D possibly being TRBD1 (6 bases). Germline V gives CDR1 SEHNR, CDR2 FQNEAQ (reference sequence). V dropped 4 bases and J dropped 6 bases, with 12 bases sitting between them. CDR3 length: 13 amino acids. The CDR3 coding sequence is TGTGCCAGCAGCTCACTACAGGGCGCTGAAGCTTTCTTT. The encoded protein is CASSSLQGAEAFF.

This chain's CDR3 is CASSPSSGNTEAFF. DNA of the CDR3: TGTGCCAGCTCACCCTCGTCCGGGAACACTGAAGCTTTCTTT. V is TRBV18 and J is TRBJ1-1; D call uncertain. V was trimmed by 3 bases and J by 1 base, leaving 9 bases between them. In germline, CDR1 is KGHSH, CDR2 LQKENI. The CDR3 consists of 14 residues.

Comments on this clonotype: At one end the junction does not follow the germline gene, possibly because of a read error. The rearrangement uses TRBV7-3 and TRBJ2-3; TRBD2 is a possible D gene (6 bases). Germline V lookup: CDR1 SGHTA, CDR2 FQGTGA. The CDR3 consists of 13 residues. CDR3 DNA: TGTGCCTGCAGCGGGTTTGGGACAGATACGCAGTATTTT. Amino acid sequence: CACSGFGTDTQYF.

This clonotype was counted ten times or more. The rearrangement joins TRBV18 to TRBJ1-6; D is undetermined. The V gene's germline CDR1 is KGHSH and CDR2 LQKENI. Trimming cost V 3 bases and J 8 bases, with 17 bases left between them. CDR3 length equals 16 residues. The CDR3 DNA reads TGTGCCAGCTCACCGGAGGGTACCGTGAACTATTCACCCCTCCACTTT. Translation: CASSPEGTVNYSPLHF.

This clonotype was recorded a few times. J is TRBJ2-1 and V is TRBV5-1; a possible D gene is TRBD2 (8 bases). The V gene lost 4 bases and the J gene lost 5 bases, with 19 bases spanning the gap. Germline V gene data show CDR1 as SGHRS and CDR2 as YFSETQ. CDR3 length: 16 residues. The CDR3 loop is CASSQGGTAGDNEQFF. Written as DNA, the CDR3 is TGCGCCAGCAGCCAGGGGGGGACAGCGGGAGACAATGAGCAGTTCTTC.

In its sample, this clonotype was seen a few times. The chain has TRBV6-5 and TRBJ2-7; D possibly matches TRBD1 or TRBD2 (5 bases each). The CDR3 is made up of 12 amino acids. Trimming removed 5 bases at V and 6 bases at J, with 11 bases between. Germline assignment: CDR1 MNHEY and CDR2 SVGAGI. CDR3 sequence (DNA): TGTGCCAGCAGTCCCCAGGGAGCCGAGCAGTACTTC. This encodes CASSPQGAEQYF.

This clonotype was seen repeatedly, ten times or more. The chain links TRBV7-6 to TRBJ1-1; tentative D call: TRBD1 (5 bases). The CDR3 consists of 14 residues. V was pared by 4 bases and J by 4 bases, with 13 bases between. The germline V gene has CDR1 SGHVS and CDR2 FNYEAQ. CDR3 nucleotides: TGTGCCAGCAGCTCCCCCGGGGGACCCACTGAAGCTTTCTTT. Protein sequence: CASSSPGGPTEAFF.

The CDR3 DNA is TGCGCCAGCAGCCAATTCTGGCAGGAAGGGACAGATACGCAGTATTTT. This sequence encodes CASSQFWQEGTDTQYF. This sequence joins TRBV4-3 and TRBJ2-3; D is undetermined. Per the germline V gene, CDR1 is LGHNA and CDR2 is YSLEER. This CDR3 spans 16 amino acids. V was clipped by 2 bases and J by 3 bases, with 15 bases between them.

This clonotype was found once. A junction end diverges from the germline sequence, so it may reflect a read error. This chain links TRBV2 with TRBJ2-2; D possibly uses TRBD1 or TRBD2 (5 bases each). Germline CDR1 SNHLY, CDR2 FYNNEI. The CDR3 is 12 residues long. CDR3 amino acids: CASSEQIGGLFF. The DNA for the CDR3 is TGTGCCAGCAGTGAACAGATTGGGGGGCTGTTTTTT.

The chain links TRBV25-1 to TRBJ1-6; D is uncertain. Germline assignment: CDR1 MGHDK and CDR2 SYGVNS. The CDR3 is 12 amino acids. Trimming removed 4 bases at V and 7 bases at J, with 5 bases between. CDR3 in amino acids: CASSGGNSPLHF. The CDR3 nucleotides read TGTGCCAGCAGTGGCGGGAATTCACCCCTCCACTTT.

A few counts support this clonotype. V is TRBV7-2 and J is TRBJ2-3, with unresolved D. CDR3 length: 13 residues. Trimming took 7 bases from V and 2 from J, leaving 10 bases between them. Germline V gene data show CDR1 as SGHTA and CDR2 as FQGNSA. DNA of the CDR3: TGTGCCAGCACCCTTTCCTACACAGATACGCAGTATTTT. It encodes CASTLSYTDTQYF.

The chain employs TRBV12-5 and TRBJ2-1; the D call may be TRBD1 or TRBD2 (5 bases each). The V end lost 3 bases, the J end lost 9 bases, and 9 bases lay between the germline ends. Germline CDR1 and CDR2: LGHNT and FRNRAP. The CDR3 is made up of 12 amino acids. CDR3 region: CASGFWGTEQFF. The DNA for the CDR3 is TGTGCTAGTGGTTTTTGGGGGACTGAGCAGTTCTTC.

V is TRBV7-9 and J is TRBJ1-1; D gene uncertain. V lost 3 bases and J lost 6, with 8 bases in between. The CDR3 totals 12 residues. Germline CDR1 is SEHNR and CDR2 is FQNEAQ (reference sequence). CDR3 region: CASSFQTAEAFF. The CDR3 region has the DNA TGTGCCAGCAGCTTTCAAACAGCTGAAGCTTTCTTT. Full variable domain (rest looked up from reference TRBV7-9 and TRBJ1-1): DTGVSQNPRHKITKRGQNVTFRCDPISEHNRLYWYRQTLGQGPEFLTYFQNEAQLEKSRLLSDRFSAERPKGSFSTLEIQRTEQGDSAMYLCASSFQTAEAFFGQGTRLTVV.